Each of the 2 T cell receptor beta chains below was sequenced from the same sample in a study of STAT5B mutations in CD4+ large granular lymphocyte leukemia. Sequencing was performed with immunoSEQ multiplex PCR; in TCRdb, only in-frame clones are kept and a portion is missing. The sample carries around 35,000 clones, roughly nine tenths recorded once. Specimen: CD4+ T cells from blood buffy coats. The source is a human donor in good health.

The table lists this clone with a count of one. V is TRBV28 and J is TRBJ1-4; no firm D call. The CDR3 runs 13 residues. Germline CDR1 MDHEN, CDR2 SYDVKM. V was clipped by 8 bases and J by 8 bases, with 15 bases between them. This chain's CDR3 is CASRSLGGEKLFF. Here the CDR3 DNA reads TGTGCCAGCCGTAGTCTCGGTGGCGAAAAACTGTTTTTT.

The chain combines TRBV9 with TRBJ2-5, with D hard to call. Germline V gene data show CDR1 as SGDLS and CDR2 as YYNGEE. This CDR3 has 15 amino acids. Trimming took 4 bases from V and 0 from J, leaving 13 bases between them. The CDR3 DNA reads as TGTGCCAGCAGCCCTCACTCTCAGTACCAAGAGACCCAGTACTTC. Amino acid sequence: CASSPHSQYQETQYF.